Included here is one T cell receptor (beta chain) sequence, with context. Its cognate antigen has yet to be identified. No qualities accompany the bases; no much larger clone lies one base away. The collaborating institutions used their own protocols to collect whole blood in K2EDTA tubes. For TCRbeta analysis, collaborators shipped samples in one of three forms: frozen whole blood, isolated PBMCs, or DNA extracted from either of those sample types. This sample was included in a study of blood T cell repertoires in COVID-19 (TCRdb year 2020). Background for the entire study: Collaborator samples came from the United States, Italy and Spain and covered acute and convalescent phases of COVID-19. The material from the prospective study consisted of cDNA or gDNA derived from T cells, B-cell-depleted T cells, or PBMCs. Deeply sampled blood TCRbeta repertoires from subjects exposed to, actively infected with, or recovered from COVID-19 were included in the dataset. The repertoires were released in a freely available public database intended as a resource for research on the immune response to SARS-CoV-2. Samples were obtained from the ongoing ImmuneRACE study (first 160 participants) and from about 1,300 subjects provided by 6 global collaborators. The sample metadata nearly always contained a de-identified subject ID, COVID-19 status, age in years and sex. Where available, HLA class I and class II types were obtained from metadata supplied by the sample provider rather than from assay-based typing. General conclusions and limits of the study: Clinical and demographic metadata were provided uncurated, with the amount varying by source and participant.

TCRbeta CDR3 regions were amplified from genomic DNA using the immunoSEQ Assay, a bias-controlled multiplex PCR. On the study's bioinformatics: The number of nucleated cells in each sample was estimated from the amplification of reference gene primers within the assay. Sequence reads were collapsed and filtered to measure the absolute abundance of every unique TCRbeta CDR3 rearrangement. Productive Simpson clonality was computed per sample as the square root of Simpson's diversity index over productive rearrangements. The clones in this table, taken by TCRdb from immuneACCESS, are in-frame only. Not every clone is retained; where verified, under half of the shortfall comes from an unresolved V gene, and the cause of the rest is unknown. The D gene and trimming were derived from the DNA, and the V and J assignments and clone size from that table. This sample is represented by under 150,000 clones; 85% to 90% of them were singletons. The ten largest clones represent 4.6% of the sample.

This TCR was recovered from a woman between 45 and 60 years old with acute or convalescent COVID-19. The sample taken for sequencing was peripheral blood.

This receptor carries the CDR3 CASSRGTGQYEQYF. The DNA sequence is given as TGTGCCAGCAGCCGCGGGACAGGGCAGTACGAGCAGTACTTC. The rearranged segments are TRBV3-1 (or the pseudogene TRBV3-2) and TRBJ2-7, with TRBD1 matching 9 junction bases. From a lookup of the germline V gene (reference sequence), CDR1 and CDR2 are LGHDT and YNNKEL. The junction shows trimming of 4 bases on V and 4 bases on J, and the gene matches do not reach 5 bases of it. There are 14 amino acids in the CDR3, from cysteine to phenylalanine inclusive. Just CDR3 DNA is preserved here, 42 bases in frame from base 1.